The clone carrying this T cell receptor (beta chain) has more than one count but fewer than ten. The antigen is undetermined. The record originates from a study of T-cell memory formation after mild COVID-19. On the study more broadly: Largely, the TCR clusters proved donor specific. Study-level results: CD4+ contracting clones lay mainly in CM and EM, CD8+ ones in EMRA.

Germline CDR1 reads ENHRY; CDR2 reads SYGVKD. The CDR3 spans 14 residues. V lost 1 base to trimming and J lost 1 base, with 6 bases between them. From the 5' RACE reads, TCRdb called clonotypes with MiXCR, one entry per CDR3 protein. The sample holds roughly 250,000 distinct CDR3 sequences, about 15% seen once. This sequence originates from a man between 18 and 35 years old who had mild COVID-19 (a few samples of this study predate the infection). Cell type and time point are not known. The chain combines TRBV10-3 with TRBJ2-3; tentatively, D is TRBD2 (5 bases). The sample taken for sequencing was PBMCs or a T cell subset sorted from them (not recorded which). This CDR3 is CAISEWGGTDTQYF. CDR3 coding DNA: TGTGCCATCAGTGAGTGGGGAGGCACAGATACGCAGTATTTT.